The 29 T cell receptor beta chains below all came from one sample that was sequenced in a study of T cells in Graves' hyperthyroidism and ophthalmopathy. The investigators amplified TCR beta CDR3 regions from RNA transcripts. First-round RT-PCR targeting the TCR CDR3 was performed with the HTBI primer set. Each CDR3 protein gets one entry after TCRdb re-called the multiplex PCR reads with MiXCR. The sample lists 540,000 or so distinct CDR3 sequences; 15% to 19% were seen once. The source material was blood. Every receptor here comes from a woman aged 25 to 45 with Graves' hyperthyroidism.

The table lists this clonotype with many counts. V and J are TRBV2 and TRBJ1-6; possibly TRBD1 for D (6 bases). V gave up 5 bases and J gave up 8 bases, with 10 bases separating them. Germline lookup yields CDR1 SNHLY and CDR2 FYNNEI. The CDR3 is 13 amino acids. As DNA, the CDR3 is TGTGCCAGCAGTCGACAGGTGGATTCACCCCTCCACTTT. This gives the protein CASSRQVDSPLHF.

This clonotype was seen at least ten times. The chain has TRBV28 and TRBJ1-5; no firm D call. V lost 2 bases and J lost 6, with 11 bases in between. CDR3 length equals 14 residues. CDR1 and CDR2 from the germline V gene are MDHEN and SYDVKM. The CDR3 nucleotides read TGTGCCAGCAGTTTACTCGGAAGTAGTCAGCCCCAGCATTTT. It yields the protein CASSLLGSSQPQHF.

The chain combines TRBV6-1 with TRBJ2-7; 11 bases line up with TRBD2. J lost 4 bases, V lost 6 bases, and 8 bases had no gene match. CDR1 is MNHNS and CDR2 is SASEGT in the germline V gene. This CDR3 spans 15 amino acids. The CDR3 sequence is CASRLAGATEYEQYF. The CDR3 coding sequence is TGTGCCAGCAGACTAGCGGGAGCTACGGAGTACGAGCAGTACTTC.

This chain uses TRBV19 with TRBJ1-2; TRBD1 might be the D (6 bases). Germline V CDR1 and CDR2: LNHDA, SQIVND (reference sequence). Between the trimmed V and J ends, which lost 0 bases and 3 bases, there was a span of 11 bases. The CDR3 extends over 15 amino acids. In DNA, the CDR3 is TGTGCCAGTAGTATAGATCGACAGGCTTACTATGGCTACACCTTC. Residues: CASSIDRQAYYGYTF. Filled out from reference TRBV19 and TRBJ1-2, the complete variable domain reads DGGITQSPKYLFRKEGQNVTLSCEQNLNHDAMYWYRQDPGQGLRLIYYSQIVNDFQKGDIAEGYSVSREKKESFPLTVTSAQKNPTAFYLCASSIDRQAYYGYTFGSGTRLTVV.

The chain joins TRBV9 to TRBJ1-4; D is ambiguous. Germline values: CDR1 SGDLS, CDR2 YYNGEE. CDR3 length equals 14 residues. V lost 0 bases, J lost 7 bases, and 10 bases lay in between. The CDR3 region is CASSVDGGSEKLFF. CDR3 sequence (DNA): TGTGCCAGCAGCGTAGACGGAGGGAGTGAAAAACTGTTTTTT.

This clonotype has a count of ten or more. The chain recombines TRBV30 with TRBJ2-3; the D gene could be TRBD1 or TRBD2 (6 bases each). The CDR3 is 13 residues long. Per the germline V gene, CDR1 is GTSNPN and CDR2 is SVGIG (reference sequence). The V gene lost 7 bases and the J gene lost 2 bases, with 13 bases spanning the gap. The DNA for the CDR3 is TGTGCCTACGATCGGGGGCTCACAGATACGCAGTATTTT. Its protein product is CAYDRGLTDTQYF.

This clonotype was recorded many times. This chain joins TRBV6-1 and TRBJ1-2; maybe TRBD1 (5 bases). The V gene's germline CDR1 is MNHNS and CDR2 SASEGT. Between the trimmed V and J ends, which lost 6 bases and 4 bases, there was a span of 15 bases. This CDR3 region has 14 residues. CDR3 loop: CASRRGTDLYGYTF. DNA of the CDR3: TGTGCCAGCAGACGAGGGACGGACCTCTATGGCTACACCTTC.

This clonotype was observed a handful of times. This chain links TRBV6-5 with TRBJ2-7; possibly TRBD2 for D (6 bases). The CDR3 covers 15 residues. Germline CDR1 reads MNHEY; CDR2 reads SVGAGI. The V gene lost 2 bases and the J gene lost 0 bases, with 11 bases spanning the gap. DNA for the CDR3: TGTGCCAGCAGTTACCTAGCGACGAGCTCCTACGAGCAGTACTTC. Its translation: CASSYLATSSYEQYF.

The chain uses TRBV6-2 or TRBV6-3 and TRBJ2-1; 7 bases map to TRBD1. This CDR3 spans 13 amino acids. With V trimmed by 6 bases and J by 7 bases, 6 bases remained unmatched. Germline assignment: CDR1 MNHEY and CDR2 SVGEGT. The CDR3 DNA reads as TGTGCCAGCAGCCGGGGACAGATGAATGAGCAGTTCTTC. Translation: CASSRGQMNEQFF.

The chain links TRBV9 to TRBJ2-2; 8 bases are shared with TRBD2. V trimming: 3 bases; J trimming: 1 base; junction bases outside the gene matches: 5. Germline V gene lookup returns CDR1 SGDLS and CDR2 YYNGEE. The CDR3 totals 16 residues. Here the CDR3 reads CASSGPGGRNTGELFF. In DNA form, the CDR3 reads TGTGCCAGCAGCGGCCCGGGAGGGAGGAACACCGGGGAGCTGTTTTTT.

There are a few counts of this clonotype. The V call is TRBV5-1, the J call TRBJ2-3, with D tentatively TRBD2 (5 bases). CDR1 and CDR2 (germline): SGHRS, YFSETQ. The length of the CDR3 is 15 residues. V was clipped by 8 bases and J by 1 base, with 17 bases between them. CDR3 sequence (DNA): TGCGCCAGTCTAGCTCGGTCGTGGGGCACAGATACGCAGTATTTT. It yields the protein CASLARSWGTDTQYF.

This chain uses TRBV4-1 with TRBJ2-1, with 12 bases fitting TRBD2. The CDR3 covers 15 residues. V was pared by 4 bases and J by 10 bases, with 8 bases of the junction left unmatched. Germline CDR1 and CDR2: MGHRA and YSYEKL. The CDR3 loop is CASSPGLAGTHEQFF. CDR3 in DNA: TGCGCCAGCAGCCCCGGACTAGCGGGAACACACGAGCAGTTCTTC.

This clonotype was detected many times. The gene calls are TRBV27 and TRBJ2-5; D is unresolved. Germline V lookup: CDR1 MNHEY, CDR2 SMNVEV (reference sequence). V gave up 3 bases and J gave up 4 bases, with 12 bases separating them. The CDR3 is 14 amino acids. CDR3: CASSFGVLGETQYF. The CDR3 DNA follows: TGTGCCAGCAGTTTTGGAGTATTAGGAGAGACCCAGTACTTC.

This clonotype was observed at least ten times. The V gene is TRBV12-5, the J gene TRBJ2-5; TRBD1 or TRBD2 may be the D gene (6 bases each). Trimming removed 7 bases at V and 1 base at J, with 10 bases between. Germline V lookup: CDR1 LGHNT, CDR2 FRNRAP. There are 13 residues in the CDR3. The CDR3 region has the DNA TGTGCTAGTGCCAAGGGGGGCCAAGAGACCCAGTACTTC. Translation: CASAKGGQETQYF.

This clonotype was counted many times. DNA of the CDR3: TGTGCCAGCACGGGGTTTGAGACCCAGTACTTC. Translation gives CASTGFETQYF. This sequence joins TRBV7-8 and TRBJ2-5; D is perhaps TRBD2 (5 bases). The V gene lost 7 bases and the J gene lost 5 bases, with 8 bases spanning the gap. This CDR3 is 11 amino acids long. CDR1 is SGHVS and CDR2 is FQNEAQ in the germline V gene.

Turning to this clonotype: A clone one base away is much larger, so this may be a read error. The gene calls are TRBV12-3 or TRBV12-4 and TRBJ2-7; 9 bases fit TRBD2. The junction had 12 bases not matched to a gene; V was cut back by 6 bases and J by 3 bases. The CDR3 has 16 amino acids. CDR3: CASSHWRLAVGYEQYF. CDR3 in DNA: TGTGCCAGCAGCCACTGGAGACTAGCGGTAGGCTACGAGCAGTACTTC.

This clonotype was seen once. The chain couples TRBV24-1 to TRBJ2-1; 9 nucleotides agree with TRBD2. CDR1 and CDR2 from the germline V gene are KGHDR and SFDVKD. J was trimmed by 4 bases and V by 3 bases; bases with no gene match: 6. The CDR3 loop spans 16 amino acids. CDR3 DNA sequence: TGTGCCACCAGTGATCGCATTAGCGGGAGTTACAATGAGCAGTTCTTC. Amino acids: CATSDRISGSYNEQFF.

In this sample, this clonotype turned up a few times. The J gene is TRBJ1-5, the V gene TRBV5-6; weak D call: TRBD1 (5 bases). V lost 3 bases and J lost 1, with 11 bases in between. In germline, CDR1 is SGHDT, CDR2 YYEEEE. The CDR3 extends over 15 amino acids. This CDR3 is CASSYHRTSNQPQHF. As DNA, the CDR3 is TGTGCCAGCAGCTACCACAGGACGAGCAATCAGCCCCAGCATTTT.

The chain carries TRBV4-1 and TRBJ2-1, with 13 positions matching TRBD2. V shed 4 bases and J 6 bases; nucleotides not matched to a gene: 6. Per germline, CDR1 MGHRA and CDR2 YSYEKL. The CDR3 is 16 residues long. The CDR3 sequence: CASSPTTSGRINEQFF. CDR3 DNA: TGCGCCAGCAGCCCGACGACTAGCGGGAGGATCAATGAGCAGTTCTTC.

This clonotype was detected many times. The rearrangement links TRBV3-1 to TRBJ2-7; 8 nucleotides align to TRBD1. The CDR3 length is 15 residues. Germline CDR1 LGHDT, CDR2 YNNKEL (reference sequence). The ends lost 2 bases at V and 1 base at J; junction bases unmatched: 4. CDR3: CASSQSGGRSYEQYF. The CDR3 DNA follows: TGTGCCAGCAGCCAATCAGGGGGCAGATCCTACGAGCAGTACTTC.

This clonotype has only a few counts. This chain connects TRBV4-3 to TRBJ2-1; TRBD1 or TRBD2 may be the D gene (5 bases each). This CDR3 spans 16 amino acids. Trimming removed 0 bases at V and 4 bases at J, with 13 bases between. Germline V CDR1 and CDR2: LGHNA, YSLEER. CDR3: CASSQEFGGTYNEQFF. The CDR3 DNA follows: TGCGCCAGCAGCCAAGAATTTGGGGGAACATACAATGAGCAGTTCTTC.

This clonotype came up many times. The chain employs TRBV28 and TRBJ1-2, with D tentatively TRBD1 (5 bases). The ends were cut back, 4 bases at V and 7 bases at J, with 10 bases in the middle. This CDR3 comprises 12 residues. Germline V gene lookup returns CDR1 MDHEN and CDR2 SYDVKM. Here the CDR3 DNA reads TGTGCCAGCAGTTCGAACAGGCTTGGCTACACCTTC. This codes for CASSSNRLGYTF.

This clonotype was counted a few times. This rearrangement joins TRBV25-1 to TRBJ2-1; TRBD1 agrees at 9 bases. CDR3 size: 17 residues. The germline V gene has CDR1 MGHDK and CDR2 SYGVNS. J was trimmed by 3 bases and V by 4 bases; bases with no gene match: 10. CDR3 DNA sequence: TGTGCCAGCAGTGGAGGGGACAGGGATTTTGTCTACAATGAGCAGTTCTTC. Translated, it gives CASSGGDRDFVYNEQFF. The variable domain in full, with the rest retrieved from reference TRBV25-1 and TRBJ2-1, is EADIYQTPRYLVIGTGKKITLECSQTMGHDKMYWYQQDPGMELHLIHYSYGVNSTEKGDLSSESTVSRIRTEHFPLTLESARPSHTSQYLCASSGGDRDFVYNEQFFGPGTRLTVL.

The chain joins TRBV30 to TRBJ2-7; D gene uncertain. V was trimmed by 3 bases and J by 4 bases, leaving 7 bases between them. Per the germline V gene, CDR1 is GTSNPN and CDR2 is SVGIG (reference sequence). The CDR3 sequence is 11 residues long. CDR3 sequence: CAWSVQYEQYF. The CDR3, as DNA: TGTGCCTGGAGCGTTCAGTACGAGCAGTACTTC.

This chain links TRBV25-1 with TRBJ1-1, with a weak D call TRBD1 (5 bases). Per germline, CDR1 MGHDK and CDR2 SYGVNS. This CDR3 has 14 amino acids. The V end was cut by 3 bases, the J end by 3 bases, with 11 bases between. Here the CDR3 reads CASSEGPGHTEAFF. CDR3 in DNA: TGTGCCAGCAGTGAGGGACCGGGTCACACTGAAGCTTTCTTT.

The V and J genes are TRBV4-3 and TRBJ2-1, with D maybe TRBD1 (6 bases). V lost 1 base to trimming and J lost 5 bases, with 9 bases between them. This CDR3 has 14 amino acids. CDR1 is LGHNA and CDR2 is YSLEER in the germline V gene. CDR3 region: CASSQGDINNEQFF. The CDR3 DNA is TGCGCCAGCAGCCAAGGGGACATCAACAATGAGCAGTTCTTC.

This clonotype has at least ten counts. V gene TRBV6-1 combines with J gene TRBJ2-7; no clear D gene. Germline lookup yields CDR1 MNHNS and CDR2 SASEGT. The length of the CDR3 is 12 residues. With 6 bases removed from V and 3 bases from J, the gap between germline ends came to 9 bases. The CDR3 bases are TGTGCCAGCAGCTCAGCGTACTACGAGCAGTACTTC. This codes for CASSSAYYEQYF.

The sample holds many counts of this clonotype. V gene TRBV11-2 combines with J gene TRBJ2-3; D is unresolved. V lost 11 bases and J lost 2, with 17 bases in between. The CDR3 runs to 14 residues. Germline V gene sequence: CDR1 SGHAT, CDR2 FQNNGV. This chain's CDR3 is CAGQPISPTDTQYF. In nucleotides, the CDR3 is TGTGCCGGCCAACCCATCAGCCCCACAGATACGCAGTATTTT.

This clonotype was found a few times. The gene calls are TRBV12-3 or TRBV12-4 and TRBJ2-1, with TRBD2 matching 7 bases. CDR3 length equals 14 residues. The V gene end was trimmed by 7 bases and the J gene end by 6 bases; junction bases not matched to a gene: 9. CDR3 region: CASTPPGGSNEQFF. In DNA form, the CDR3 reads TGTGCCAGCACTCCGCCCGGGGGGAGCAATGAGCAGTTCTTC.